A single sample is the source of the 16 T cell receptor beta chains below, sequenced in a study of shared clonotypes between healthy human individuals. The method was immunoSEQ multiplex PCR; TCRdb's version includes in-frame clones alone and lacks a portion of them. The table has under 2,500,000 clones, 95% seen once. Sequences were obtained from naive CD4+ T cells sorted from blood. Stated subset: CD45RA+ positively selected. These receptors originate from a man younger than 35 in good health.

The chain couples TRBV18 to TRBJ1-2, with TRBD1 identical over 10 bases. CDR1 and CDR2 from the germline V gene are KGHSH and LQKENI. After removal of 4 bases from V and 2 bases from J, the junction contained 1 base not matched to a gene. The CDR3 is 14 amino acids. The CDR3, as DNA: TGTGCCAGCTCACTGGGACAGGGGAACTATGGCTACACCTTC. Encoded protein: CASSLGQGNYGYTF.

Of note for this clone: The same CDR3 arises from other DNA sequences in this sample as well. This sequence joins TRBV5-1 and TRBJ1-4; 9 nucleotides agree with TRBD1. This CDR3 contains 14 residues. V dropped 4 bases and J dropped 5; count of bases not matched to a gene: 3. Germline lookup yields CDR1 SGHRS and CDR2 YFSETQ. The CDR3 DNA sequence: TGCGCCAGCAGCCGGACAGGGGAGAATGAAAAACTGTTTTTT. Amino acid sequence: CASSRTGENEKLFF.

This sequence joins TRBV29-1 and TRBJ1-1; a possible D gene is TRBD1 (5 bases). The V gene's germline CDR1 is SQVTM and CDR2 ANQGSEA. The CDR3 is 13 amino acids. V lost 7 bases, J lost 1 base, and 13 bases lay in between. CDR3 region: CSARRGENTEAFF. The CDR3 region has the DNA TGCAGCGCCCGAAGGGGAGAGAACACTGAAGCTTTCTTT. Full variable domain (remainder filled in from reference TRBV29-1 and TRBJ1-1): SAVISQKPSRDICQRGTSLTIQCQVDSQVTMMFWYRQQPGQSLTLIATANQGSEATYESGFVIDKFPISRPNLTFSTLTVSNMSPEDSSIYLCSARRGENTEAFFGQGTRLTVV.

This rearrangement joins TRBV10-3 to TRBJ2-2, with 15 nucleotides matching TRBD2. Germline V gene lookup returns CDR1 ENHRY and CDR2 SYGVKD. The CDR3 sequence is 17 residues long. Germline trimming cut 3 bases from V and 6 bases from J; bases unmatched to any gene: 5. The CDR3 sequence: CAISDRGLAGGSGELFF. The CDR3 region has the DNA TGTGCCATCAGTGACCGCGGACTAGCGGGAGGGTCCGGGGAGCTGTTTTTT.

The V call is TRBV30, the J call TRBJ1-3, with D hard to call. Germline assignment: CDR1 GTSNPN and CDR2 SVGIG (reference sequence). CDR3 length: 15 residues. Deletions cut 1 base from V and 0 bases from J, with 10 bases between. The CDR3: CAWSEGLRSGNTIYF. CDR3 bases: TGTGCCTGGAGTGAAGGACTCCGCTCTGGAAACACCATATATTTT.

As for this clone: Other DNA sequences in the sample encode the same CDR3. The V gene is TRBV7-9, the J gene TRBJ2-6; D remains ambiguous. Germline loops: CDR1 SEHNR, CDR2 FQNEAQ (reference sequence). The CDR3 sequence is 14 residues long. With 2 bases removed from V and 1 base from J, the gap between germline ends came to 3 bases. The CDR3 nucleotides are TGTGCCAGCAGCTTACCTTCTGGGGCCAACGTCCTGACTTTC. The encoded protein is CASSLPSGANVLTF.

The J gene is TRBJ2-2, the V gene TRBV6-1; 7 bases are a match to TRBD1. The germline CDR1 and CDR2 sequences are MNHNS and SASEGT. The CDR3 has 15 residues. The V segment lost 6 bases and the J segment 5 bases; nucleotides outside the gene matches: 9. This CDR3 reads CASRLNSQGTGELFF. Here the CDR3 DNA reads TGTGCCAGCAGGTTAAACTCACAGGGGACCGGGGAGCTGTTTTTT.

The V call is TRBV5-4, the J call TRBJ2-1; unclear D gene. Per the germline V gene, CDR1 is SGHNT and CDR2 is YYREEE (reference sequence). V was pared by 4 bases and J by 1 base, with 9 bases between. This CDR3 has 14 residues. The CDR3 DNA is TGTGCCAGCAGCCCAAGCCCTTCCTACAATGAGCAGTTCTTC. It translates to CASSPSPSYNEQFF.

This chain connects TRBV12-5 to TRBJ1-2; no definite D call. This CDR3 spans 14 amino acids. Germline-derived CDR1 and CDR2 are LGHNT and FRNRAP. V was pared by 0 bases and J by 8 bases, with 13 bases between. The CDR3 loop is CASGLVPRTDGYTF. In DNA form, the CDR3 reads TGTGCTAGTGGTTTGGTTCCCCGGACGGACGGCTACACCTTC.

The chain combines TRBV18 with TRBJ2-2; 10 bases agree with TRBD2. The CDR3 totals 17 residues. The V gene's germline CDR1 is KGHSH and CDR2 LQKENI. J was trimmed by 7 bases and V by 3 bases; bases with no gene match: 11. The CDR3 sequence: CASSPRLSGGAVGELFF. CDR3 nucleotide sequence: TGTGCCAGCTCACCCCGATTGAGCGGGGGGGCCGTCGGGGAGCTGTTTTTT.

This clone was seen only once. The chain links TRBV5-6 to TRBJ2-3; 7 bases map to TRBD1. Germline CDR1 SGHDT, CDR2 YYEEEE. The V segment lost 0 bases and the J segment 0 bases; nucleotides outside the gene matches: 13. This CDR3 comprises 19 residues. The CDR3, as DNA: TGTGCCAGCAGCTTGGACGGACAGGCCCTTTCCTCTAGCACAGATACGCAGTATTTT. As protein: CASSLDGQALSSSTDTQYF.

This sequence joins TRBV11-2 and TRBJ1-3; D remains unclear. The CDR3 spans 13 residues. V lost 5 bases and J lost 9, with 14 bases in between. CDR1 and CDR2 from the germline V gene are SGHAT and FQNNGV. Here the CDR3 reads CASSPRAQSTIYF. Here the CDR3 DNA reads TGTGCCAGCAGCCCGAGGGCTCAGAGCACCATATATTTT.

This clone was seen once. The chain joins TRBV30 to TRBJ1-1; D is undetermined. V was clipped by 0 bases and J by 11 bases, with 10 bases between them. Germline V gene sequence: CDR1 GTSNPN, CDR2 SVGIG (reference sequence). There are 11 residues in the CDR3. CDR3 amino acids: CAWSVDKWAFF. The CDR3 DNA reads as TGTGCCTGGAGTGTAGATAAATGGGCTTTCTTT.

The chain combines TRBV9 with TRBJ2-2; 9 nucleotides agree with TRBD1. The CDR3 has 14 residues. V gave up 2 bases and J gave up 10 bases; unmatched junction bases: 6. Germline loops: CDR1 SGDLS, CDR2 YYNGEE. The CDR3 bases are TGTGCCAGCAGCGTCGGGACAGGGTTGATGGAGCTGTTTTTT. Encoded protein: CASSVGTGLMELFF.

As for this clone: The identical CDR3 is also encoded by other nucleotide sequences in the sample. The gene calls are TRBV30 and TRBJ1-1; D ambiguous. Germline assignment: CDR1 GTSNPN and CDR2 SVGIG (reference sequence). The CDR3 is made up of 12 amino acids. V dropped 0 bases and J dropped 4 bases, with 6 bases sitting between them. The CDR3 spells CAWSVRGTEAFF. The CDR3, as DNA: TGTGCCTGGAGTGTACGCGGCACTGAAGCTTTCTTT. The full variable domain, its missing parts supplied by reference TRBV30 and TRBJ1-1, is SQTIHQWPATLVQPVGSPLSLECTVEGTSNPNLYWYRQAAGRGLQLLFYSVGIGQISSEVPQNLSASRPQDRQFILSSKKLLLSDSGFYLCAWSVRGTEAFFGQGTRLTVV.

The chain is built from TRBV19 and TRBJ2-7; D might be TRBD1 or TRBD2, each matching 5 bases. The CDR3 consists of 14 residues. Deletions cut 3 bases from V and 3 bases from J, with 12 bases between. Looked up from germline, CDR1 is LNHDA and CDR2 is SQIVND (reference sequence). The CDR3 sequence is CASSMGRDRYEQYF. The CDR3 coding sequence is TGTGCCAGTAGTATGGGCAGGGACCGCTACGAGCAGTACTTC.